This TCR beta chain is from a study of control samples from healthy donors and cancer patients. CDR1 and CDR2 from the germline V gene are SQVTM and ANQGSEA. Trimming stripped 1 base from V and 0 bases from J, with 11 bases between. The CDR3 sequence is 15 residues long. Profiling relied on immunoSEQ multiplex PCR, and the TCRdb table lists in-frame clones only, not all of them. The data show about 55,000 clones, with approximately 95% seen just once and roughly 1.8% held by the top ten. Input material: blood. The gene calls are TRBV29-1 and TRBJ2-3; no clear D gene. The sequence was obtained from a woman aged 25 to 45 in good health. The CDR3 DNA reads as TGCAGCGTTGAAGGAGGTAGATTGAGCACAGATACGCAGTATTTT. Translating it yields CSVEGGRLSTDTQYF.